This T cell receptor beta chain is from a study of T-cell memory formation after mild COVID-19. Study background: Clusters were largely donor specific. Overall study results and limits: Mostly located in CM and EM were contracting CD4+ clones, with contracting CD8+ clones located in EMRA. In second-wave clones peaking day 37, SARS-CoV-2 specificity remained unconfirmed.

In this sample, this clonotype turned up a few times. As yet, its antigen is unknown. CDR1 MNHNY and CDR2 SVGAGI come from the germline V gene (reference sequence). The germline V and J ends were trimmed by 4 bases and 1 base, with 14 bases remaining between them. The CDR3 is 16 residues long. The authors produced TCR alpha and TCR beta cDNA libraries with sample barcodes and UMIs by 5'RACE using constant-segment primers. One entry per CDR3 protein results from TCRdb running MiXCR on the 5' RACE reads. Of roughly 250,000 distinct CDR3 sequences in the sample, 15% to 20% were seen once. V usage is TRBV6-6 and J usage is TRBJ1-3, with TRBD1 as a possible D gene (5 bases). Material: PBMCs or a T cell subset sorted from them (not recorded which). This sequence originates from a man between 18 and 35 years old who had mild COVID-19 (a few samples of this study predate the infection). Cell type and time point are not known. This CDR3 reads CASSFQGKGSGNTIYF. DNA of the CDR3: TGTGCCAGCAGTTTTCAGGGTAAAGGGTCTGGAAACACCATATATTTT.